The T cell receptor (beta chain) described here comes from a study of blood T cell repertoires in COVID-19. About the study: Acute-phase and convalescent COVID-19 samples originated in the United States, Italy and Spain. PBMCs, B-cell-depleted T cells, or T cells were the source of the cDNA or gDNA that made up the material.

Trimming took off 4 bases at V and 0 bases at J, with 9 bases between the two ends. CDR1 is SGHRS, CDR2 YFSETQ, per germline. CDR3 size: 14 residues. In the study's own analysis: Estimation of nucleated cell counts relied on the amplification of reference gene primers. The repertoire was sequenced with immunoSEQ multiplex PCR; TCRdb's copy has only in-frame clones and lacks some. V and J calls and clone size are copied from that table; D and trimming were computed from the DNA. The sample lists over 200,000 clones, around 89% occurring once. Sequencing was performed on peripheral blood. This receptor was taken from a woman aged 40 to 49 with acute or convalescent COVID-19. The chain uses TRBV5-1 and TRBJ2-3; no firm D call. CDR3 DNA: TGCGCCAGCAGCCCGGGTCCTAGCACAGATACGCAGTATTTT. It specifies CASSPGPSTDTQYF.